This record covers a single TCR beta chain. The target antigen is unknown. Expressed TCRB transcripts were sequenced after all isolated RNA was converted to cDNA. Sequencing used immunoSEQ multiplex PCR; TCRdb keeps in-frame clones, though not all of them. The repertoire consists of roughly 180,000 clones, with approximately 13% occurring once and the leading ten covering around 0.63%. The data stem from a study of beta chain features in type 1 diabetes. Study results and caveats: Type 1 diabetes patients had fewer VDJ junction insertions and more deletions.

CDR3 length equals 16 residues. Per germline, CDR1 SGHTA and CDR2 FQGNSA. V was shortened by 3 bases and J by 5 bases, with 18 bases between the two germline ends. A single heparinised blood sample, averaging about 120 mL, was obtained per donor. Sequencing was performed on central memory CD4+ T cells from blood. The V gene is TRBV7-2, the J gene TRBJ2-3, with D maybe TRBD1 (6 bases). The receptor was derived from a woman between 18 and 30 years old in good health. The CDR3 region is CASSFNRVGVGDTQYF. In DNA form, the CDR3 reads TGTGCCAGCAGCTTCAACAGGGTTGGAGTGGGAGATACGCAGTATTTT.